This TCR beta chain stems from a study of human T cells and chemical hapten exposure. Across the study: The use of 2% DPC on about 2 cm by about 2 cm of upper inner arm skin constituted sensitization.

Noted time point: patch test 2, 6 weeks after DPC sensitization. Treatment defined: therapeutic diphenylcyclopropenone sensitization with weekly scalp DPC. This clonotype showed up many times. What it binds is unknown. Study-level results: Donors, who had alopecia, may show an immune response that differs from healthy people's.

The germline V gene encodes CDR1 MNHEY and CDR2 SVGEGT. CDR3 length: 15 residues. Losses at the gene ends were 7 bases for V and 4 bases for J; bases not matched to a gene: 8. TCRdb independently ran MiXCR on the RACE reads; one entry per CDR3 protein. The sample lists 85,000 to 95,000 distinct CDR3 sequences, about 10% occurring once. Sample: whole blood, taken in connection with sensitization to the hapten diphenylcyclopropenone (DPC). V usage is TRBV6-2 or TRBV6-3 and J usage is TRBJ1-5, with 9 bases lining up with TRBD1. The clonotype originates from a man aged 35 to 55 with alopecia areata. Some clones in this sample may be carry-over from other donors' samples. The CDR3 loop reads CASNGNRGRNQPQHF. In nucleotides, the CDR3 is TGTGCCAGCAACGGTAACAGGGGGCGAAATCAGCCCCAGCATTTT.